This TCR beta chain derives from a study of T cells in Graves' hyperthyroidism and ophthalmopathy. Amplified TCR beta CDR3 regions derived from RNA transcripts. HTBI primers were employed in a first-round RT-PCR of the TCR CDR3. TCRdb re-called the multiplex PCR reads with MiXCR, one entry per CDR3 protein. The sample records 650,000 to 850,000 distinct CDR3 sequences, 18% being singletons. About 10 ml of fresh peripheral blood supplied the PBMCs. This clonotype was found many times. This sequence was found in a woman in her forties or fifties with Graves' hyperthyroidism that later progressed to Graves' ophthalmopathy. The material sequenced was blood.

In DNA form, the CDR3 reads TGTGCCAGCAGCGGATCCGGGACAGGGGGCACAGATACGCAGTATTTT. Translation: CASSGSGTGGTDTQYF. The chain links TRBV9 to TRBJ2-3, with 10 bases fitting TRBD1. Per germline, CDR1 SGDLS and CDR2 YYNGEE. The junction had 5 bases not matched to a gene; V was cut back by 3 bases and J by 1 base. The CDR3 is 16 residues long.